Each of the 25 T cell receptor beta chains below was sequenced from the same sample in a study of blood T cell repertoires in COVID-19 (TCRdb year 2020). The library was generated by the immunoSEQ multiplex PCR assay. What TCRdb holds here is the immuneACCESS table cut down to in-frame rearrangements. Part of the clones is not present; checked against another copy, under half of the missing clones reflect an unresolved V gene, and the others are unexplained. In all, the sample holds fewer than 250,000 clones, and around 88% of those were seen once. Roughly 15% of the sample is taken by the ten largest. The sequenced sample was PBMCs or T cells enriched from blood (not recorded which). All receptors derive from a woman aged 45-65 years with acute COVID-19.

This rearrangement joins TRBV4-1 to TRBJ2-4; D is ambiguous. V shed 0 bases and J shed 0 bases, with 18 bases lying between them. Germline loops: CDR1 MGHRA, CDR2 YSYEKL. The CDR3 spans 19 residues. The CDR3 sequence: CASSQDLIMRALAKNIQYF. DNA for the CDR3: TGCGCCAGCAGCCAAGATCTGATTATGAGAGCCTTAGCCAAAAACATTCAGTACTTC.

This CDR3 reads CASSEALLTSGPYEQYF. CDR3 in DNA: TGTGCCAGCAGTGAAGCGCTTCTGACTAGCGGACCCTACGAGCAGTACTTC. This chain joins TRBV2 and TRBJ2-7; TRBD2 aligns across 9 bases. CDR3 length: 17 residues. Germline CDR1 is SNHLY and CDR2 is FYNNEI. V was clipped by 0 bases and J by 2 bases; unmatched bases: 8. Using reference TRBV2 and TRBJ2-7 for the parts outside the CDR3, the full variable domain is EPEVTQTPSHQVTQMGQEVILRCVPISNHLYFYWYRQILGQKVEFLVSFYNNEISEKSEIFDDQFSVERPDGSNFTLKIRSTKLEDSAMYFCASSEALLTSGPYEQYFGPGTRLTVT.

CDR3 region: CASSFAPGLYEQYF. CDR3 nucleotide sequence: TGTGCCAGCAGCTTTGCCCCCGGACTCTACGAGCAGTACTTC. The rearrangement joins TRBV7-2 to TRBJ2-7, with D possibly being TRBD2 (5 bases). The CDR3 is 14 amino acids. V was cut by 3 bases and J by 3 bases, with 12 bases left in between. In germline, CDR1 is SGHTA, CDR2 FQGNSA.

The V call is TRBV28, the J call TRBJ2-6; a possible D gene is TRBD2 (5 bases). The CDR3 spans 14 residues. CDR1 MDHEN and CDR2 SYDVKM come from the germline V gene. The V end was cut by 3 bases, the J end by 9 bases, with 12 bases between. This chain's CDR3 is CASSLYPGGNVLTF. CDR3 coding DNA: TGTGCCAGCAGTTTGTACCCTGGAGGCAACGTCCTGACTTTC.

This chain links TRBV5-6 with TRBJ2-7; 7 bases agree with TRBD2. J gave up 2 bases and V 1 base, and 3 bases lay outside the gene matches. CDR3 length equals 14 residues. Germline V gene data show CDR1 as SGHDT and CDR2 as YYEEEE. CDR3 sequence reads: CASSLLGGTYEQYF. For the CDR3, the DNA is TGTGCCAGCAGCTTGTTGGGGGGGACCTACGAGCAGTACTTC.

The chain carries TRBV18 and TRBJ1-2; 7 bases are a match to TRBD1. The germline CDR1 and CDR2 sequences are KGHSH and LQKENI. The CDR3 covers 16 residues. After removal of 2 bases from V and 2 bases from J, the junction contained 8 bases not matched to a gene. CDR3 loop: CASSPSGTALNYGYTF. CDR3 sequence (DNA): TGTGCCAGCTCACCATCTGGGACAGCCCTAAACTATGGCTACACCTTC.

The chain joins TRBV18 to TRBJ1-5; 7 nucleotides agree with TRBD1. The length of the CDR3 is 14 residues. After removal of 6 bases from V and 2 bases from J, the junction contained 4 bases not matched to a gene. In germline, CDR1 is KGHSH, CDR2 LQKENI. CDR3 DNA: TGTGCCAGCTCTCAGGGGGAGGGCAATCAGCCCCAGCATTTT. It translates to CASSQGEGNQPQHF.

This chain uses TRBV6-6 with TRBJ1-1; D perhaps matches TRBD1 (6 bases). The CDR3 sequence is 13 residues long. The germline V and J ends were trimmed by 6 bases and 1 base, with 9 bases remaining between them. Germline V gene data show CDR1 as MNHNY and CDR2 as SVGAGI (reference sequence). The CDR3 DNA sequence: TGTGCCAGCAGCCCGGGACAGAACACTGAAGCTTTCTTT. Encoded protein: CASSPGQNTEAFF.

The CDR3 loop is CASSLGTSIYEQYF. The CDR3 coding sequence is TGTGCCAGCAGCTTAGGGACTAGCATCTACGAGCAGTACTTC. The gene calls are TRBV7-2 and TRBJ2-7; 8 bases align to TRBD2. V dropped 1 base and J dropped 3; count of bases not matched to a gene: 2. The CDR3 extends over 14 amino acids. Germline loops: CDR1 SGHTA, CDR2 FQGNSA.

V gene TRBV29-1 combines with J gene TRBJ1-1; TRBD1 is a possible D gene (5 bases). The CDR3 spans 13 residues. V was shortened by 4 bases and J by 3 bases, with 12 bases between the two germline ends. CDR1 and CDR2 from the germline V gene are SQVTM and ANQGSEA. The CDR3 spells CSVVPDTHTEAFF. The CDR3, as DNA: TGCAGCGTTGTCCCGGACACACACACTGAAGCTTTCTTT.

J is TRBJ2-7 and V is TRBV6-5; 8 bases are shared with TRBD1. Losses at the gene ends were 6 bases for V and 2 bases for J; bases not matched to a gene: 9. Germline V gene data show CDR1 as MNHEY and CDR2 as SVGAGI. This CDR3 comprises 15 residues. The CDR3 DNA reads as TGTGCCAGCAGGGACCCGACAGGGGTTCCCTACGAGCAGTACTTC. This sequence encodes CASRDPTGVPYEQYF.

The chain has TRBV28 and TRBJ2-4; no definite D call. Germline V lookup: CDR1 MDHEN, CDR2 SYDVKM. This CDR3 comprises 12 residues. The V end was cut by 4 bases, the J end by 6 bases, with 7 bases between. In nucleotides, the CDR3 is TGTGCCAGCAGTTGGTCGAGAAACATTCAGTACTTC. This translates into CASSWSRNIQYF.

The chain recombines TRBV7-3 with TRBJ2-1; 10 bases are shared with TRBD2. The CDR3 contains 17 residues. From germline, CDR1 is SGHTA and CDR2 FQGTGA. V shed 5 bases and J 1 base; nucleotides not matched to a gene: 8. The CDR3 sequence is CASSPTRTSGSYNEQFF. As DNA, the CDR3 is TGTGCCAGCAGCCCAACGAGGACTAGCGGTTCCTACAATGAGCAGTTCTTC.

This clone was counted between two and nine times. This rearrangement joins TRBV29-1 to TRBJ2-7; 9 positions agree with TRBD2. The J segment lost 3 bases and the V segment lost 8 bases, leaving 5 bases of the junction unmatched. Germline V lookup: CDR1 SQVTM, CDR2 ANQGSEA. The CDR3 covers 12 residues. CDR3 nucleotides: TGCAGCACGAGGACTAGCGACTACGAGCAGTACTTC. This codes for CSTRTSDYEQYF.

The chain links TRBV6-5 to TRBJ1-5; 10 bases match TRBD1. The CDR3 is 15 residues long. CDR1 MNHEY and CDR2 SVGAGI come from the germline V gene. V dropped 6 bases and J dropped 7; count of bases not matched to a gene: 9. CDR3 amino acids: CASSPRTGGQQPQHF. DNA of the CDR3: TGTGCCAGCAGCCCGAGGACAGGGGGTCAGCAGCCCCAGCATTTT.

The chain links TRBV18 to TRBJ2-7, with D hard to call. Germline CDR1 KGHSH, CDR2 LQKENI. The CDR3 spans 14 residues. Trimming pared 6 bases from V and 5 bases from J, leaving 17 bases between. The chain's CDR3 is CASSRSERSHEQYF. CDR3 sequence (DNA): TGTGCCAGCTCTCGGTCGGAGCGTTCCCACGAGCAGTACTTC.

V is TRBV15 and J is TRBJ2-5, with D possibly being TRBD1 (6 bases). Trimming left V 0 bases short and J 5 bases short, with 19 bases between. The CDR3 loop spans 17 amino acids. Germline CDR1 is LNHNV and CDR2 is YYDKDF (reference sequence). The CDR3 region has the DNA TGTGCCACCAGCAGAGATCTTGTTAGCGTTGGGGGCGAGACCCAGTACTTC. The encoded protein is CATSRDLVSVGGETQYF.

This clone came up a few times. The chain uses TRBV9 and TRBJ2-7; D unclear. Trimming shortened V by 0 bases and J by 2 bases, and 9 bases separated the two germline ends. CDR3 size: 14 residues. Per the germline V gene, CDR1 is SGDLS and CDR2 is YYNGEE. CDR3 DNA: TGTGCCAGCAGCGTAGGGGCTGCCCCCTACGAGCAGTACTTC. This sequence encodes CASSVGAAPYEQYF. Filled out from reference TRBV9 and TRBJ2-7, the complete variable domain reads DSGVTQTPKHLITATGQRVTLRCSPRSGDLSVYWYQQSLDQGLQFLIQYYNGEERAKGNILERFSAQQFPDLHSELNLSSLELGDSALYFCASSVGAAPYEQYFGPGTRLTVT.

This chain's CDR3 is CASSLSGRGPTEAFF. As DNA, the CDR3 is TGTGCCAGCAGTTTATCGGGTAGGGGGCCGACTGAAGCTTTCTTT. This chain links TRBV27 with TRBJ1-1; 7 nucleotides agree with TRBD1. This CDR3 spans 15 amino acids. Trimming cost V 0 bases and J 5 bases; bases outside gene matches: 6. The germline CDR1 and CDR2 sequences are MNHEY and SMNVEV (reference sequence).

J is TRBJ2-1 and V is TRBV27; 14 bases agree with TRBD2. J gave up 4 bases and V 5 bases, and 4 bases lay outside the gene matches. The germline V gene encodes CDR1 MNHEY and CDR2 SMNVEV (reference sequence). The CDR3 extends over 16 amino acids. In DNA, the CDR3 is TGTGCCAGCAGTCGGACTAGCGGGAGGCGTTACAATGAGCAGTTCTTC. Protein product: CASSRTSGRRYNEQFF.

The chain links TRBV5-1 to TRBJ2-3; the D gene is possibly TRBD2 (6 bases). Per germline, CDR1 SGHRS and CDR2 YFSETQ. This CDR3 comprises 14 residues. V dropped 4 bases and J dropped 6 bases, with 15 bases sitting between them. CDR3 residues: CASSTAGRMDTQYF. CDR3 coding DNA: TGCGCCAGCAGCACCGCGGGACGGATGGATACGCAGTATTTT.

The chain recombines TRBV30 with TRBJ2-5, with 10 bases aligning to TRBD2. The V gene's germline CDR1 is GTSNPN and CDR2 SVGIG (reference sequence). Trimming removed 5 bases from V and 7 bases from J; junction bases left unmatched: 7. The CDR3 loop spans 13 amino acids. CDR3 residues: CAWDPSGSGTQYF. In DNA form, the CDR3 reads TGTGCCTGGGACCCTAGCGGGAGTGGGACCCAGTACTTC.

This rearrangement joins TRBV18 to TRBJ2-1, with D tentatively TRBD1 (5 bases). Deletions cut 0 bases from V and 7 bases from J, with 10 bases between. Germline V lookup: CDR1 KGHSH, CDR2 LQKENI. The CDR3 sequence is 14 residues long. The CDR3, as DNA: TGTGCCAGCTCACCACCGGCAGGGTCGAATGAGCAGTTCTTC. This gives the protein CASSPPAGSNEQFF.

This clone was seen a single time. The chain is built from TRBV7-9 and TRBJ1-1; D gene ambiguous. CDR3 length: 14 residues. Germline CDR1 reads SEHNR; CDR2 reads FQNEAQ (reference sequence). Trimming shortened V by 1 base and J by 0 bases, and 6 bases separated the two germline ends. The DNA of the CDR3 is TGTGCCAGCAGCTTAGGGCAAGTGAACACTGAAGCTTTCTTT. Translating it yields CASSLGQVNTEAFF.

The chain combines TRBV7-3 with TRBJ2-1, with TRBD2 matching over 16 bases. Germline V gene data show CDR1 as SGHTA and CDR2 as FQGTGA. This CDR3 contains 16 residues. V was pared by 4 bases and J by 8 bases, with 5 bases of the junction left unmatched. CDR3 residues: CASSWAGTSGRDEQFF. As DNA, the CDR3 is TGTGCCAGCAGCTGGGCCGGGACTAGCGGGAGGGATGAGCAGTTCTTC.